The 25 T cell receptor beta chains listed next were all sequenced from one sample in a study of post-analysis software for immune sequencing data. Study-wide points: Five TRBV segments, TRBV5-6, TRBV5-1 and TRBV20-1 among them, were found more frequent in patients than controls.

Prepared TCR beta cDNA libraries contained unique molecular identifiers. TCRdb re-analysed the PCR reads in MiXCR, keeping a single row per CDR3 protein. The table has 380,000 or so distinct CDR3 sequences, less than 40% seen once; the top ten hold 13%. No antigen is known for these receptors. The sample consisted of blood. The receptors were sampled from a girl aged 10 to 17 with multiple sclerosis.

The table lists this clonotype with a few counts. The rearrangement joins TRBV24-1 to TRBJ1-5; 10 bases align to TRBD1. The CDR3 has 14 amino acids. V dropped 11 bases and J dropped 5; count of bases not matched to a gene: 8. The germline V gene encodes CDR1 KGHDR and CDR2 SFDVKD. DNA of the CDR3: TGTGCCAGGTCGGGAGGGACAGGGGATCAGCCCCAGCATTTT. This translates into CARSGGTGDQPQHF.

About this clonotype itself: A read error may explain this, as a much larger clone is one base away. This chain uses TRBV6-2 or TRBV6-3 with TRBJ2-1; D tentatively reads TRBD1 or TRBD2 (5 bases each). The CDR3 runs 13 residues. CDR1 and CDR2 from the germline V gene are MNHEY and SVGEGT. V was cut by 6 bases and J by 5 bases, with 11 bases left in between. CDR3 in amino acids: CASSQGRHNEQFF. CDR3 in DNA: TGTGCCAGCAGCCAGGGACGCCACAATGAGCAGTTCTTC.

CDR3 protein: CASSLTGYRAFVNTEAFF. CDR3 sequence (DNA): TGTGCCAGCAGCCTTACAGGGTATAGGGCCTTTGTGAACACTGAAGCTTTCTTT. This chain connects TRBV27 to TRBJ1-1, with D perhaps matching TRBD1 (6 bases). The CDR3 sequence is 18 residues long. V shed 6 bases and J shed 0 bases, with 23 bases lying between them. Germline CDR1 and CDR2: MNHEY and SMNVEV (reference sequence).

The V call is TRBV18, the J call TRBJ2-3; 10 positions match TRBD1. There are 15 residues in the CDR3. The germline V gene encodes CDR1 KGHSH and CDR2 LQKENI. With 0 bases clipped from V and 4 bases from J, the junction kept 1 base outside the gene matches. The CDR3 loop reads CASSPPTGGSDTQYF. As DNA, the CDR3 is TGTGCCAGCTCACCACCGACAGGGGGCTCAGATACGCAGTATTTT.

This clonotype was picked up a small number of times. The chain joins TRBV10-3 to TRBJ1-1, with D maybe TRBD1 (6 bases). Per germline, CDR1 ENHRY and CDR2 SYGVKD. V was shortened by 0 bases and J by 4 bases, with 9 bases between the two germline ends. The CDR3 totals 14 residues. The CDR3 nucleotides are TGTGCCATCAGTGAGTCGCCAGGGGCCACTGAAGCTTTCTTT. It is translated as CAISESPGATEAFF.

The chain joins TRBV7-2 to TRBJ2-3; 10 positions match TRBD1. This CDR3 spans 19 amino acids. The V and J ends lost 4 bases and 5 bases, in that order; junction bases with no gene match: 18. Germline CDR1 and CDR2: SGHTA and FQGNSA. The CDR3 coding sequence is TGTGCCAGCAGCTCCACACGGACAGGGGGTTCTACGGGTTTAGATACGCAGTATTTT. The encoded protein is CASSSTRTGGSTGLDTQYF. The full variable domain, rest sourced from reference TRBV7-2 and TRBJ2-3, is GAGVSQSPSNKVTEKGKDVELRCDPISGHTALYWYRQSLGQGLEFLIYFQGNSAPDKSGLPSDRFSAERTGGSVSTLTIQRTQQEDSAVYLCASSSTRTGGSTGLDTQYFGPGTRLTVL.

This CDR3 is CASSPRTGVDYEQYF. CDR3 sequence (DNA): TGTGCCAGCAGCCCTCGGACAGGGGTGGACTACGAGCAGTACTTC. The J gene is TRBJ2-7, the V gene TRBV7-2; 9 bases agree with TRBD1. After removal of 5 bases from V and 3 bases from J, the junction contained 8 bases not matched to a gene. Germline CDR1 and CDR2: SGHTA and FQGNSA. The CDR3 contains 15 residues.

This chain uses TRBV4-2 with TRBJ1-1; possible D gene TRBD1, 6 bases. Germline-derived CDR1 and CDR2 are LGHNA and YNFKEQ. The V end lost 0 bases, the J end lost 0 bases, and 17 bases lay between the germline ends. The CDR3 extends over 18 amino acids. The CDR3 region is CASSQESSMDRMNTEAFF. The CDR3 nucleotides are TGTGCCAGCAGCCAAGAAAGTTCAATGGACAGAATGAACACTGAAGCTTTCTTT.

The rearrangement uses TRBV5-1 and TRBJ1-4; 9 bases match TRBD1. CDR3 length: 15 amino acids. Trimming removed 4 bases from V and 6 bases from J; junction bases left unmatched: 7. Germline values: CDR1 SGHRS, CDR2 YFSETQ. The CDR3 spells CASSAVGQGDEKLFF. CDR3 coding DNA: TGCGCCAGCAGCGCGGTGGGACAGGGAGATGAAAAACTGTTTTTT.

The chain joins TRBV27 to TRBJ2-1; D perhaps matches TRBD1 (6 bases). V was pared by 2 bases and J by 12 bases, with 17 bases between. CDR1 and CDR2 from the germline V gene are MNHEY and SMNVEV (reference sequence). The CDR3 runs 14 residues. CDR3 sequence reads: CASSLGGFPMGQFF. CDR3 DNA: TGTGCCAGCAGTTTAGGGGGCTTCCCAATGGGGCAGTTCTTC.

This clonotype appeared a few times. The chain combines TRBV7-3 with TRBJ2-7; D not resolved. The CDR3 length is 13 residues. Germline V gives CDR1 SGHTA, CDR2 FQGTGA. With 1 base removed from V and 7 bases from J, the gap between germline ends came to 11 bases. Written as DNA, the CDR3 is TGTGCCAGCAGCTTAAGTGCCCTCAGGGAGCAGTACTTC. Translated: CASSLSALREQYF. Full variable domain (rest looked up from reference TRBV7-3 and TRBJ2-7): GAGVSQTPSNKVTEKGKYVELRCDPISGHTALYWYRQSLGQGPEFLIYFQGTGAADDSGLPNDRFFAVRPEGSVSTLKIQRTERGDSAVYLCASSLSALREQYFGPGTRLTVT.

This chain connects TRBV5-1 to TRBJ2-7; 8 nucleotides agree with TRBD1. J was trimmed by 6 bases and V by 4 bases; bases with no gene match: 9. Germline assignment: CDR1 SGHRS and CDR2 YFSETQ. This CDR3 spans 14 amino acids. The CDR3 reads CASSDGTGLGEQYF. CDR3 nucleotides: TGCGCCAGCAGCGACGGGACAGGCCTCGGCGAGCAGTACTTC. Drawing the rest from reference TRBV5-1 and TRBJ2-7, the complete variable domain is KAGVTQTPRYLIKTRGQQVTLSCSPISGHRSVSWYQQTPGQGLQFLFEYFSETQRNKGNFPGRFSGRQFSNSRSEMNVSTLELGDSALYLCASSDGTGLGEQYFGPGTRLTVT.

The chain is built from TRBV20-1 and TRBJ1-2, with 8 bases lining up with TRBD1. The J segment lost 7 bases and the V segment lost 5 bases, leaving 12 bases of the junction unmatched. Germline V gene lookup returns CDR1 DFQATT and CDR2 SNEGSKA (reference sequence). This CDR3 spans 14 amino acids. This CDR3 reads CSAPDRGGIGGYTF. The CDR3 DNA is TGCAGTGCTCCAGACAGGGGCGGGATAGGTGGCTACACCTTC.

This clonotype appeared a few times. The V gene is TRBV27, the J gene TRBJ2-7, with TRBD1 matching over 8 bases. There are 14 residues in the CDR3. J gave up 3 bases and V 5 bases, and 6 bases lay outside the gene matches. CDR1 is MNHEY and CDR2 is SMNVEV in the germline V gene (reference sequence). In nucleotides, the CDR3 is TGTGCCAGCAGTCCCAGGGGGCCCAGCTACGAGCAGTACTTC. Translation: CASSPRGPSYEQYF.

The chain recombines TRBV20-1 with TRBJ2-7; a possible D gene is TRBD1 (5 bases). CDR1 DFQATT and CDR2 SNEGSKA come from the germline V gene (reference sequence). The CDR3 runs 16 residues. The ends were cut back, 2 bases at V and 0 bases at J, with 17 bases in the middle. CDR3 bases: TGCAGTGCTAGAAGAAAGGGCCGAGACAGCTCCTACGAGCAGTACTTC. Amino acids: CSARRKGRDSSYEQYF.

This clonotype was seen only a few times. The chain carries TRBV20-1 and TRBJ1-2; 8 bases match TRBD1. The CDR3 sequence is 17 residues long. Germline V gives CDR1 DFQATT, CDR2 SNEGSKA (reference sequence). Trimming removed 2 bases from V and 6 bases from J; junction bases left unmatched: 17. This CDR3 is CSARSPKGTGLFDGYTF. CDR3 sequence (DNA): TGCAGTGCTAGATCCCCCAAGGGGACAGGCCTCTTTGATGGCTACACCTTC.

There are a few counts of this clonotype. V usage is TRBV4-1 and J usage is TRBJ2-5, with 7 positions matching TRBD2. Germline V lookup: CDR1 MGHRA, CDR2 YSYEKL. The length of the CDR3 is 15 residues. Unmatched junction bases numbered 7, after V lost 4 bases and J lost 2 bases. Here the CDR3 reads CASSPDPGGQETQYF. CDR3 nucleotides: TGCGCCAGCAGCCCCGACCCCGGGGGGCAAGAGACCCAGTACTTC.

This chain links TRBV9 with TRBJ2-5; the D is unclear. In germline, CDR1 is SGDLS, CDR2 YYNGEE. V was pared by 0 bases and J by 4 bases, with 10 bases between. This CDR3 is built from 14 residues. The CDR3 coding sequence is TGTGCCAGCAGCGTAGGTGGGAATTTAGAGACCCAGTACTTC. Translating it yields CASSVGGNLETQYF. The full variable domain, its missing parts supplied by reference TRBV9 and TRBJ2-5, is DSGVTQTPKHLITATGQRVTLRCSPRSGDLSVYWYQQSLDQGLQFLIQYYNGEERAKGNILERFSAQQFPDLHSELNLSSLELGDSALYFCASSVGGNLETQYFGPGTRLLVL.

The chain joins TRBV29-1 to TRBJ1-2, with 8 nucleotides matching TRBD1. V lost 6 bases, J lost 8 bases, and 11 bases stayed unmatched. Germline CDR1 is SQVTM and CDR2 is ANQGSEA. This CDR3 has 13 amino acids. The CDR3 loop reads CSVVGQGAQGYTF. In DNA form, the CDR3 reads TGCAGCGTCGTGGGGCAGGGGGCTCAAGGCTACACCTTC.

The chain uses TRBV4-2 and TRBJ2-5, with a tentative D call TRBD2 (6 bases). The CDR3 is 17 amino acids. Germline CDR1 is LGHNA and CDR2 is YNFKEQ. Deletions cut 4 bases from V and 0 bases from J, with 18 bases between. The CDR3 loop is CASSPRGAVGYQETQYF. The CDR3 coding sequence is TGTGCCAGCAGCCCTCGCGGGGCAGTGGGGTACCAAGAGACCCAGTACTTC.

There are many counts of this clonotype. The chain recombines TRBV29-1 with TRBJ2-1, with 9 positions matching TRBD2. Trimming removed 2 bases from V and 9 bases from J; junction bases left unmatched: 8. Germline-derived CDR1 and CDR2 are SQVTM and ANQGSEA. This CDR3 is built from 14 residues. The CDR3 spells CSVEKAGGLGEQFF. The CDR3, as DNA: TGCAGCGTTGAAAAGGCGGGGGGGCTTGGTGAGCAGTTCTTC.

This clonotype was detected many times. This chain uses TRBV12-3 or TRBV12-4 with TRBJ2-3, with D possibly being TRBD2 (6 bases). The V end lost 6 bases, the J end lost 6 bases, and 16 bases lay between the germline ends. The CDR3 spans 14 residues. For the CDR3, the DNA is TGTGCCAGCAGCCTGGACTACGGGCGGGATACGCAGTATTTT. This codes for CASSLDYGRDTQYF.

This chain uses TRBV6-2 or TRBV6-3 with TRBJ1-2; D may be TRBD1 (5 bases). The CDR3 consists of 13 residues. CDR1 MNHEY and CDR2 SVGEGT come from the germline V gene. The V end lost 3 bases, the J end lost 8 bases, and 13 bases lay between the germline ends. DNA for the CDR3: TGTGCCAGCAGTTATTCGGGGCCTTCCGGCTACACCTTC. It yields the protein CASSYSGPSGYTF.

A few counts support this clonotype. The chain is built from TRBV4-1 and TRBJ2-3; D tentatively fits TRBD1 or TRBD2 (5 bases each). The CDR3 runs to 15 residues. In germline, CDR1 is MGHRA, CDR2 YSYEKL. V dropped 0 bases and J dropped 2 bases, with 9 bases sitting between them. The CDR3 DNA sequence: TGCGCCAGCAGCCAAGAACCGGGGCTCACAGATACGCAGTATTTT. Translation gives CASSQEPGLTDTQYF.

The V and J genes are TRBV4-1 and TRBJ1-2, with D unclear. Trimming stripped 2 bases from V and 1 base from J, with 5 bases between. CDR1 is MGHRA, CDR2 YSYEKL, per germline. The length of the CDR3 is 13 residues. In nucleotides, the CDR3 is TGCGCCAGCAGCCAAAGAGATAACTATGGCTACACCTTC. Translation: CASSQRDNYGYTF.